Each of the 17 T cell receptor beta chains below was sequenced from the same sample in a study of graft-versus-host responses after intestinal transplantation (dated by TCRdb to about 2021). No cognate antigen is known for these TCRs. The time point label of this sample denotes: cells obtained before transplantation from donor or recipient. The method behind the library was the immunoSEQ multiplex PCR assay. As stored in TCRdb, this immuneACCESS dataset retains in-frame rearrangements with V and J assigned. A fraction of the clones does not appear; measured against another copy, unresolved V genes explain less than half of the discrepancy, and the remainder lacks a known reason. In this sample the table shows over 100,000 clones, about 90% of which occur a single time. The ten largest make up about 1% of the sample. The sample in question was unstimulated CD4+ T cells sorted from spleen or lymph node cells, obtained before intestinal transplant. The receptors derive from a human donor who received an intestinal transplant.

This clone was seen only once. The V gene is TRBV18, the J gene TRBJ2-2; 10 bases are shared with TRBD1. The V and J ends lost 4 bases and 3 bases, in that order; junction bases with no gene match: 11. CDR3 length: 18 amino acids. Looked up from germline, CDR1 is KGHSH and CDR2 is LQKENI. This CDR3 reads CASSRTVTGGFDTGELFF. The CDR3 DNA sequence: TGTGCCAGCTCACGGACGGTGACAGGGGGCTTTGACACCGGGGAGCTGTTTTTT.

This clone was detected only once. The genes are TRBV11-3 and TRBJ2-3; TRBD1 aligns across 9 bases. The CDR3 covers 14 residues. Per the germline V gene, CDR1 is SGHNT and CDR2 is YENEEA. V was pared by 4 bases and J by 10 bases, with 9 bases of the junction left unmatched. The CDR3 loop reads CASSSDRGGAAQYF. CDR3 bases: TGTGCCAGCAGCTCTGACAGGGGGGGTGCTGCGCAGTATTTT.

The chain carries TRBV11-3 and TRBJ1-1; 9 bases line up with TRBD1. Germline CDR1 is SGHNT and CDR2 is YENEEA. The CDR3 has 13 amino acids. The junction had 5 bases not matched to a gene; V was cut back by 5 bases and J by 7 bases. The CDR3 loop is CASSLGQGLEAFF. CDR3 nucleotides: TGTGCCAGCAGCCTGGGACAGGGACTTGAAGCTTTCTTT.

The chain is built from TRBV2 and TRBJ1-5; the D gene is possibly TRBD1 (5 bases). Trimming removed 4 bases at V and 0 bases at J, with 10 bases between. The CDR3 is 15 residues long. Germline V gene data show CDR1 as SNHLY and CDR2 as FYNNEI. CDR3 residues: CASSGGQGSNQPQHF. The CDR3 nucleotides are TGTGCCAGCAGTGGGGGTCAGGGTAGCAATCAGCCCCAGCATTTT.

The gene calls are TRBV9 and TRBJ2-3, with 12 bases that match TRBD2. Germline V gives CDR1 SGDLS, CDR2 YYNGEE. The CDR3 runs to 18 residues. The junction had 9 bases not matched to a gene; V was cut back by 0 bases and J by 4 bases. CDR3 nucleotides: TGTGCCAGCAGCGTAGGGCTAGCGGGAGGGCACGGGCCAGATACGCAGTATTTT. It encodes CASSVGLAGGHGPDTQYF.

Here the CDR3 DNA reads TGTGCCAGCAGGTGGACAGGGGGCCATGAGCAGTTCTTC. Translated: CASRWTGGHEQFF. The V gene is TRBV6-5, the J gene TRBJ2-1, with TRBD1 matching 11 bases. V shed 6 bases and J 8 bases; nucleotides not matched to a gene: 3. The germline gives CDR1 MNHEY, CDR2 SVGAGI. The CDR3 covers 13 residues.

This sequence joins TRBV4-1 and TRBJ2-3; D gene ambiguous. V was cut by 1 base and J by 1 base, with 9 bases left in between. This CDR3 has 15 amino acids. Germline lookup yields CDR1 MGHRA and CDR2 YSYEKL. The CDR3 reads CASSQGRPRTDTQYF. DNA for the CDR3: TGCGCCAGCAGCCAAGGTAGACCCCGCACAGATACGCAGTATTTT.

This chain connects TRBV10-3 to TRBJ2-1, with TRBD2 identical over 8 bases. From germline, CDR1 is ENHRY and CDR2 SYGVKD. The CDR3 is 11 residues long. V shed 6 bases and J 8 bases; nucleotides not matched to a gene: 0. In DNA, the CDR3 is TGTGCCATCAGCGGGAGGGATGAGCAGTTCTTC. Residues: CAISGRDEQFF.

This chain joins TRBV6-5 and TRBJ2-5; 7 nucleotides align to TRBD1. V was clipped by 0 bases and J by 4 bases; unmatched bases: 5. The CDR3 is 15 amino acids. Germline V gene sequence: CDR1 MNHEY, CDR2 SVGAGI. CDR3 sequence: CASSYSRGTVETQYF. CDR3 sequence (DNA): TGTGCCAGCAGTTACTCGCGAGGGACAGTAGAGACCCAGTACTTC.

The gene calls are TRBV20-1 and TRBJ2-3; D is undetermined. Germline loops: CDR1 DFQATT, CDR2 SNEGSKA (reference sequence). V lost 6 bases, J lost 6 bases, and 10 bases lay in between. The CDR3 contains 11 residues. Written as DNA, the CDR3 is TGCAGTGCACCGTACGGGGATACGCAGTATTTT. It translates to CSAPYGDTQYF.

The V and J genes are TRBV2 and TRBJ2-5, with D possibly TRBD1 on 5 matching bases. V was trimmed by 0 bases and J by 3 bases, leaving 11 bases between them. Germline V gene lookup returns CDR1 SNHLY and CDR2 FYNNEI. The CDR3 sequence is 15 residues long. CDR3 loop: CASSEAGAYKETQYF. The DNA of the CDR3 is TGTGCCAGCAGTGAAGCAGGGGCATATAAAGAGACCCAGTACTTC. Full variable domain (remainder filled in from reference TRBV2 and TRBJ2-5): EPEVTQTPSHQVTQMGQEVILRCVPISNHLYFYWYRQILGQKVEFLVSFYNNEISEKSEIFDDQFSVERPDGSNFTLKIRSTKLEDSAMYFCASSEAGAYKETQYFGPGTRLLVL.

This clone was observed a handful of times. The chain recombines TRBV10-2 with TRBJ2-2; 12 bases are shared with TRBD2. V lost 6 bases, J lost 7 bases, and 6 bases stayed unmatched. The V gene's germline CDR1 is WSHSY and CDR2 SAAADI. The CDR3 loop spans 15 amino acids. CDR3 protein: CASRLAGGPGGELFF. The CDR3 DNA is TGCGCCAGCAGGCTAGCGGGGGGGCCTGGCGGGGAGCTGTTTTTT.

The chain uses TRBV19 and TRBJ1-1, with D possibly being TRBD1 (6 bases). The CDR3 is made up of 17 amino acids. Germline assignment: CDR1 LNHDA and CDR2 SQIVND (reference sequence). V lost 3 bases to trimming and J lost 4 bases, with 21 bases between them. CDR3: CASSILSPQGRGTEAFF. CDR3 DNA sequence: TGTGCCAGTAGTATCCTTTCACCCCAGGGGCGCGGCACTGAAGCTTTCTTT.

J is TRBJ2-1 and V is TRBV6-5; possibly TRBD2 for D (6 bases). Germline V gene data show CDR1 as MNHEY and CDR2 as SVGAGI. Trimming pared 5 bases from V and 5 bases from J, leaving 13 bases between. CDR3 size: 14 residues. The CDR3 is CASSQKRANNEQFF. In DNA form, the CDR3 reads TGTGCCAGCAGTCAGAAGCGGGCCAACAATGAGCAGTTCTTC.

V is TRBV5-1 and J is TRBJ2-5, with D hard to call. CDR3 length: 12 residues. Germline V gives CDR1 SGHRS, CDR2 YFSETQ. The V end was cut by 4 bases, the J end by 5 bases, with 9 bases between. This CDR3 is CASSIHMETQYF. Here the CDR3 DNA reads TGCGCCAGCAGCATACACATGGAGACCCAGTACTTC.

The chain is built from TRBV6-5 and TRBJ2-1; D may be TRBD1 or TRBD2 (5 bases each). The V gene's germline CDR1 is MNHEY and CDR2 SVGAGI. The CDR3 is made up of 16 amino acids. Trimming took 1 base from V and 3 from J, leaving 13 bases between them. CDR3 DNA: TGTGCCAGCAGTTACTACTGGGCTGGGGGCTACAATGAGCAGTTCTTC. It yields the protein CASSYYWAGGYNEQFF.

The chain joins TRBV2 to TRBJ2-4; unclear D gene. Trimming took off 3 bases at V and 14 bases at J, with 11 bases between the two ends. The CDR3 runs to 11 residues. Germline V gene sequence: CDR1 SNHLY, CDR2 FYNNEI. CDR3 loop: CASSDLEIKYF. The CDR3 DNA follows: TGTGCCAGCAGTGATTTGGAGATAAAGTACTTC.